A selection of T cell receptor beta chains follows, all from one sample in a study of T cells in Graves' hyperthyroidism and ophthalmopathy. One entry per CDR3 protein results from TCRdb running MiXCR on the multiplex PCR reads. In the table there are almost 500,000 distinct CDR3 sequences, approximately 23% of which are singletons. Source material: blood. The receptors stem from a woman aged 65 to 85 with Graves' ophthalmopathy. The CDR3 runs from the conserved cysteine through the conserved F or W. A D gene is named only where the DNA matches it firmly. Clone size is not always given. Where it is, it says once, few, many or a class for expanded clones.

d_call j_call v_call clone_size cdr3_length cdr3_aa cdr3_nt
- TRBJ1-1 TRBV6-2/TRBV6-3 few 12 CASSQAGTEAFF TGTGCCAGCAGCCAAGCGGGAACTGAAGCTTTCTTT
TRBD2 TRBJ2-3 TRBV15 few 16 CATSTRLAGEADTQYF TGTGCCACCAGCACCCGACTAGCGGGAGAGGCAGATACGCAGTATTTT
TRBD1 TRBJ1-1 TRBV27 many 16 CASSLNRGRGNTEAFF TGTGCCAGCAGTTTAAACAGGGGGCGCGGGAACACTGAAGCTTTCTTT
- TRBJ2-7 TRBV20-1 - 13 CSASVTDSYEQYF TGCAGTGCTAGTGTGACTGATTCCTACGAGCAGTACTTC
- TRBJ1-2 TRBV2 many 14 CASSGAGASYGYTF TGTGCCAGCAGTGGGGCAGGGGCCTCCTATGGCTACACCTTC
TRBD2 TRBJ2-1 TRBV19 - 14 CASSAGLAVNEQFF TGTGCCAGTAGTGCGGGACTAGCGGTCAATGAGCAGTTCTTC
- TRBJ2-2 TRBV12-3/TRBV12-4 - 16 CASSLVTGPNTGELFF TGTGCCAGCAGTTTAGTCACGGGGCCGAACACCGGGGAGCTGTTTTTT
- TRBJ2-5 TRBV24-1 few 11 CATGVSETQYF TGTGCCACCGGGGTGTCGGAGACCCAGTACTTC
- TRBJ2-3 TRBV7-3 many 12 CASSPDRDTQYF TGTGCCAGCAGCCCTGATCGGGATACGCAGTATTTT
TRBD1 TRBJ2-6 TRBV10-3 - 16 CAISDPRGSGANVLTF TGTGCCATCAGTGATCCCAGGGGGTCTGGGGCCAACGTCCTGACTTTC
- TRBJ1-5 TRBV12-5 many 13 CASGYDSNQPQHF TGTGCTAGTGGTTACGATAGCAATCAGCCCCAGCATTTT
- TRBJ1-3 TRBV7-8 - 13 CASSHASGNTIYF TGTGCCAGCAGCCACGCCTCTGGAAACACCATATATTTT
- TRBJ2-2 TRBV12-3/TRBV12-4 many 14 CASSLTGDSGELFF TGTGCCAGCAGTTTAACGGGGGATTCAGGGGAGCTGTTTTTT
- TRBJ1-5 TRBV7-4 many 18 CASSLTLLRGNSNQPQHF TGTGCCAGCAGCTTAACCCTACTTCGGGGGAATAGCAATCAGCCCCAGCATTTT
TRBD2 TRBJ2-1 TRBV12-5 - 20 CASGLVQGTSGTPRRAEQFF TGTGCTAGTGGTTTGGTACAAGGGACTAGCGGGACCCCCCGACGCGCTGAGCAGTTCTTC
- TRBJ1-5 TRBV28 few 12 CASKQVDQPQHF TGTGCCAGCAAACAGGTAGATCAGCCCCAGCATTTT
- TRBJ1-2 TRBV20-1 few 14 CSASGQVVGYGYTF TGCAGTGCTAGTGGGCAGGTTGTCGGCTATGGCTACACCTTC
TRBD1 TRBJ1-4 TRBV20-1 - 14 CSARTGDFNEKLFF TGCAGTGCCAGGACAGGGGACTTTAATGAAAAACTGTTTTTT
TRBD1 TRBJ1-3 TRBV5-5 - 17 CASSPGQGASSGNTIYF TGTGCCAGCAGCCCGGGACAGGGGGCGAGTTCTGGAAACACCATATATTTT
- TRBJ2-3 TRBV4-3 few 16 CASSQAEGGYTDTQYF TGCGCCAGCAGCCAAGCGGAGGGAGGATACACAGATACGCAGTATTTT
- TRBJ1-4 TRBV12-3/TRBV12-4 few 14 CASSLVRPNEKLFF TGTGCCAGCAGTTTAGTGCGACCCAATGAAAAACTGTTTTTT
- TRBJ2-3 TRBV6-5 - 14 CASSYRDIQDTQYF TGTGCCAGCAGTTACCGGGACATCCAAGATACGCAGTATTTT
TRBD2 TRBJ2-1 TRBV12-3/TRBV12-4 - 14 CASRALAGVGEQFF TGTGCCAGCAGGGCACTAGCGGGAGTAGGGGAGCAGTTCTTC
TRBD2 TRBJ2-7 TRBV5-1 few 16 CASSLEASGSIYEQYF TGCGCCAGCAGCTTGGAGGCCAGCGGGAGTATCTACGAGCAGTACTTC
- TRBJ2-7 TRBV20-1 - 11 CSALRPYEQYF TGCAGTGCACTCCGCCCCTACGAGCAGTACTTC
- TRBJ2-6 TRBV5-1 - 17 CASSLWGFGSGANVLTF TGCGCCAGCAGCTTGTGGGGGTTCGGATCTGGGGCCAACGTCCTGACTTTC
- TRBJ1-2 TRBV7-9 - 14 CASSLVRARDGYTF TGTGCCAGCAGCTTAGTCAGGGCTCGGGATGGCTACACCTTC
- TRBJ2-1 TRBV2 many 11 CASSVGDEQFF TGTGCCAGCAGCGTCGGGGATGAGCAGTTCTTC
TRBD2 TRBJ2-7 TRBV20-1 - 15 CSARKGLAGVREQYF TGCAGTGCTAGAAAGGGACTAGCGGGAGTACGAGAGCAGTACTTC
- TRBJ2-5 TRBV9 few 16 CASSETIAAAQETQYF TGTGCCAGCAGCGAGACCATCGCCGCGGCCCAAGAGACCCAGTACTTC
TRBD1 TRBJ2-7 TRBV2 few 14 CASRTGGQAYEQYF TGTGCCAGCAGAACAGGGGGCCAGGCCTACGAGCAGTACTTC
- TRBJ1-5 TRBV30 few 15 CAWSVPQGGNQPQHF TGTGCCTGGAGTGTACCGCAGGGAGGCAATCAGCCCCAGCATTTT
- TRBJ1-2 TRBV5-6 - 15 CASTPVGQGKYGYTF TGTGCCAGCACCCCCGTAGGGCAGGGAAAATATGGCTACACCTTC
TRBD1 TRBJ2-7 TRBV28 many 14 CASSLGTGSYEQYF TGTGCCAGCAGTCTCGGGACAGGTTCCTACGAGCAGTACTTC
- TRBJ2-1 TRBV12-3/TRBV12-4 many 15 CASSLGEWASNEQFF TGTGCCAGCAGTTTAGGGGAGTGGGCCTCCAATGAGCAGTTCTTC
- TRBJ2-7 TRBV20-1 few 13 CSARPDKSYEQYF TGCAGTGCTAGGCCGGACAAATCCTACGAGCAGTACTTC
- TRBJ2-3 TRBV7-2 - 14 CASSLGISTDTQYF TGTGCCAGCAGCTTAGGGATTAGCACAGATACGCAGTATTTT
- TRBJ1-2 TRBV7-3 - 13 CASSPDPYYGYTF TGTGCCAGCAGCCCCGACCCCTACTATGGCTACACCTTC
TRBD1 TRBJ1-2 TRBV12-3/TRBV12-4 many 14 CASSPGQVVSGYTF TGTGCCAGCAGTCCGGGACAGGTCGTTTCTGGCTACACCTTC
TRBD1 TRBJ1-1 TRBV12-3/TRBV12-4 many 14 CASTKTGPNTEAFF TGTGCCAGCACTAAGACAGGGCCGAACACTGAAGCTTTCTTT
- TRBJ1-5 TRBV3-1 - 14 CAGSRRRDNQPQHF TGTGCCGGCAGCCGACGGAGGGACAATCAGCCCCAGCATTTT
- TRBJ2-2 TRBV10-3 few 13 CAITNQERGELFF TGTGCCATCACCAATCAAGAGAGGGGGGAGCTGTTTTTT
TRBD1 TRBJ1-2 TRBV6-1 few 14 CASSFVQGASGYTF TGTGCCAGCAGTTTCGTACAGGGGGCGAGTGGCTACACCTTC
TRBD2 TRBJ2-7 TRBV9 few 14 CASSVGLADYEQYF TGTGCCAGCAGCGTGGGACTAGCGGACTACGAGCAGTACTTC
- TRBJ1-1 TRBV12-3/TRBV12-4 many 13 CASTFHSGTMTFF TGTGCCAGCACTTTCCACAGTGGGACGATGACTTTCTTT
TRBD1 TRBJ2-7 TRBV27 many 14 CASRVGQGAYEQYF TGTGCCAGCAGGGTGGGACAGGGAGCCTACGAGCAGTACTTC
TRBD2 TRBJ2-7 TRBV28 many 15 CASSPRGGKAYEQYF TGTGCCAGCAGTCCCCGGGGGGGGAAGGCCTACGAGCAGTACTTC
- TRBJ1-5 TRBV14 few 12 CASSQFNQPQHF TGTGCCAGCAGCCAGTTCAATCAGCCCCAGCATTTT